Below, one T cell receptor (beta chain) is given with its context. Produced via immunoSEQ multiplex PCR; TCRdb's table is partial and in-frame only. In the table there are approximately 15,000 clones, more than 75% of which are singletons. The data were obtained in a study of tumor-infiltrating lymphocytes in localized non-small cell lung cancer. CDR1 is GTSNPN and CDR2 is SVGIG in the germline V gene (reference sequence). This CDR3 region has 16 residues. The J segment lost 11 bases and the V segment lost 2 bases, leaving 18 bases of the junction unmatched. The rearrangement uses TRBV30 and TRBJ1-1; TRBD1 agrees at 9 bases. This sequence was found in a human donor with non-small cell lung cancer. Sample: uninvolved lung tissue not adjacent to the tumor. The DNA of the CDR3 is TGTGCCTGGAGTTATACCGGGACAGGGATCGGCGTGTGGGCTTTCTTT. Translating gives CAWSYTGTGIGVWAFF. The complete variable domain, with remaining parts taken from reference TRBV30 and TRBJ1-1, reads SQTIHQWPATLVQPVGSPLSLECTVEGTSNPNLYWYRQAAGRGLQLLFYSVGIGQISSEVPQNLSASRPQDRQFILSSKKLLLSDSGFYLCAWSYTGTGIGVWAFFGQGTRLTVV.